This T cell receptor beta chain was retrieved from a study of T-cell memory formation after mild COVID-19 (dated by TCRdb to the early 2020s). Describing the broader study: Most TCR sequence clusters were specific to one of the two donors. In two donors, T-cell clones that expanded and contracted after mild COVID-19 were followed by sequencing TCRalpha and TCRbeta repertoires longitudinally. Two young, previously healthy adult volunteers made up the cohort, one male and one female.

V is pared back by 5 bases and J by 6 bases, with 20 bases lying between the germline termini. From the cysteine through the phenylalanine, the CDR3 covers 15 amino acids. This entry keeps only the CDR3 DNA: 45 bases, framed from base 1. CDR1 is given as MNHEY and CDR2 as SVGAGI, both from the germline V gene. Instrument used: Illumina NovaSeq 6000. TCRalpha and TCRbeta cDNA libraries were built by 5'RACE with constant-segment primers, adding sample barcodes and unique molecular identifiers. Trizol reagent was used to extract RNA from every sample. The libraries were amplified in two PCR steps, and the second step added a second sample barcode and Illumina TruSeq adapters. Libraries were sequenced on an Illumina NovaSeq with 2 x 150 bp paired-end reads. The authors' analysis ran thus. Reads were demultiplexed and collapsed into UMI-guided consensus sequences with migec v1.2.7. Using mixcr v2.1.11, UMI consensuses were aligned to TRA and TRB V and J templates and then assembled into clonotypes. A clonotype was counted as expanded or contracted only when both edgeR and NoisET called the clonotype significant, with the noise models trained on biological replicates. edgeR calls used a false discovery rate-adjusted p below 0.01 and a log2 fold-change threshold of 1. PCA with hierarchical clustering of max-normalized trajectories of the 1000 most abundant clonotypes was used as exploratory dynamics analysis. Each responding clone was given a CD4 or CD8 phenotype based on the CD4+ and CD8+ repertoires, which had been sequenced separately. Clones were called with MiXCR by TCRdb after fastp trimmed the public reads at Q25, and only in-frame beta chains were retained. Each CDR3 protein appears once, grouped with its most common genes and DNA. What appears here as the V and J calls and clone size reflects TCRdb's work, not the paper's. This sample holds hundreds of thousands of distinct CDR3 sequences; roughly 21% were observed only once. Jointly, the top ten make up under 15% of the sample.

PBMCs were isolated by Ficoll-Paque density gradient centrifugation. What the work shows at the level of the full study, not this receptor alone: Contracting CD4+ clones turned up mainly in the CM and EM memory subsets, whereas EMRA was where CD8+ clones were enriched. Balanced CD4/CD8 phenotypes were observed for clones contracting from day 15 to 85, whereas a bias towards CD4+ was observed for a second wave of clones expanding from day 15 to 37. Only a couple of mild cases were covered by the study, and larger cohorts that include severe cases with pre-infection samples were considered necessary. Whether the second-wave clones peaking on day 37 were SARS-CoV-2 specific was not confirmed. The detection of some responding clones in pre-infection memory suggests that pre-existing cross-reactive memory T cells joined the SARS-CoV-2 response.

This clonotype was seen only a few times. Its antigen remains undetermined. Per-base quality was not reported, and no clone a single base away is much larger than it. The sample consisted of PBMCs or a T cell subset sorted from them (not recorded which). This sequence was found in an adult woman who had mild COVID-19 (a few samples of this study predate the infection). The sample titles of this study are shuffled in the database, so cell type and time point are left out; the donor was told from shared clones. The chain links TRBV6-5 with TRBJ2-7, and TRBD2 may be the D gene, going by 6 matching bases. At the DNA level, the sequence is TGTGCCAGCAGTACGAGAGGGAGGTCTTCCGGCGAGCAGTACTTC. Its product reads: CASSTRGRSSGEQYF.